The entry below describes one T cell receptor (beta chain). What it binds is not known. These data originate in a study of shared clonotypes between healthy human individuals. Study-level findings and limits: Across subsets, estimated richness was generally greater for naive than for memory populations.

CD45RO-negative, CCR7-positively selected cells formed the naive CD8 fraction, excluding terminally differentiated effector memory CD45RA+ cells. Those who donated, Caucasian adults without exception, all lived in Nashville, Tennessee. Germline V gene lookup returns CDR1 SEHNR and CDR2 FQNEAQ (reference sequence). The CDR3 contains 14 residues. The trim removed 6 bases at V and 5 bases at J, leaving 6 bases unmatched. Sorted-subset replicate PCR reactions contained about 200 ng DNA, corresponding to some 29,000 T cell genomes. Sequenced by immunoSEQ multiplex PCR; TCRdb stores in-frame clones only, minus some. The data show some 2 million clones, approximately 94% seen once.

The sequence was collected from a young man in good health. V gene TRBV7-9 combines with J gene TRBJ1-2; 10 bases line up with TRBD1. Source material: naive CD8+ T cells sorted from blood. CDR3 residues: CASRQPGQGYGYTF. The CDR3 region has the DNA TGTGCCAGCAGACAACCGGGACAGGGGTATGGCTACACCTTC.